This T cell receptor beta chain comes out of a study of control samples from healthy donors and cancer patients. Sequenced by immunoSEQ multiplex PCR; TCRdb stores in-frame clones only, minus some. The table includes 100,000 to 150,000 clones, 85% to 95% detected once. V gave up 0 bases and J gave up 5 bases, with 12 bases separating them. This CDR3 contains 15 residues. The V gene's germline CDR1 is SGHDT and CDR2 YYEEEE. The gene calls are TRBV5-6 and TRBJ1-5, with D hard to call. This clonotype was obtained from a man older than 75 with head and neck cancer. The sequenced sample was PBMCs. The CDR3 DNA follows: TGTGCCAGCAGCTTGGCCGGTCAAGGCGATCAGCCCCAGCATTTT. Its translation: CASSLAGQGDQPQHF.